This TCR beta chain was sequenced during a study of cytomegalovirus exposure and HLA in healthy donors. This clone was seen only once. Germline CDR1 and CDR2: WSHSY and SAAADI. The CDR3 sequence is 15 residues long. Unmatched junction bases numbered 8, after V lost 6 bases and J lost 7 bases. In the PCR, 60 Vbeta and 13 Jbeta primers were used. Data came from immunoSEQ multiplex PCR; TCRdb stores just in-frame clones and leaves some out. The sample consists of approximately 33,000 clones, more than 50% of them appearing once. The sample was PBMCs. The rearrangement uses TRBV10-2 and TRBJ2-1; 11 bases align to TRBD2. This clonotype was sampled from a woman aged 40 to 50 in good health and CMV-seropositive. The CDR3 loop reads CASRPLAGGLNEQFF. CDR3 bases: TGCGCCAGCAGACCCCTAGCGGGGGGTTTGAATGAGCAGTTCTTC.